The clone carrying this T cell receptor (beta chain) was found many times. These data originate in a study of human T cells and chemical hapten exposure. Across the whole study: Small pooled library volume differences mainly caused per-sample TCR yield variation.

The germline V gene has CDR1 SGDLS and CDR2 YYNGEE. The V and J ends lost 0 bases and 2 bases respectively, with 12 bases between them. CDR3 size: 15 residues. Time point specified: healthy volunteer bleed at 2 weeks. Unfractionated whole blood was the source from which total RNA was extracted. Attachment of unique molecular identifiers to individual cDNA molecules was performed in the library. In the authors' workflow: A per-sample median of roughly 100,000 TCRs was observed, with a range of about 23,224 to 690,600. TCRdb redid the calling of the RACE reads with MiXCR, one entry per CDR3 protein. TCRdb's processing, not the study's, gives the V and J calls here. The sample includes some 45,000 distinct CDR3 sequences, 4% to 4.5% of them seen just once.

Sequences were obtained from whole blood. This TCR came from a human donor in good health. Some clones in this sample may be carry-over from other donors' samples. V is TRBV9 and J is TRBJ2-7; the D is unclear. This CDR3 reads CASSVAPERTYEQYF. CDR3 DNA: TGTGCCAGCAGCGTAGCTCCAGAGAGAACCTACGAGCAGTACTTC.